Listed below are T cell receptor beta chains from one sample, sequenced in a study of blood T cell repertoires in COVID-19. Only in-frame clones appear in the TCRdb table, and some are missing; sequencing was by immunoSEQ multiplex PCR. The sample holds about 33,000 clones, around 90% seen once. Sequences were obtained from peripheral blood. The receptor set was obtained from a man aged 55 to 70 with acute or convalescent COVID-19. Both conserved end residues are part of each CDR3. The D gene is left open where the match is weak. Some rows mark clone size as missing; the rest say once, few, many or name a class of expanded clone.

D	V	size	J	CDR3	DNA
.	TRBV3-1/TRBV3-2	once	TRBJ2-1	CASSQLRGLYNEQFF	TGTGCCAGCAGCCAATTGCGGGGGCTTTACAATGAGCAGTTCTTC
TRBD1	TRBV19	few	TRBJ2-2	CASNLDRANTGELFF	TGTGCCAGTAATTTGGACAGGGCGAACACCGGGGAGCTGTTTTTT
TRBD1	TRBV28	.	TRBJ2-4	CASTDILDRGFSKNIQYF	TGTGCCAGCACCGATATACTGGACAGGGGGTTTTCCAAAAACATTCAGTACTTC
.	TRBV3-1/TRBV3-2	.	TRBJ1-1	CASSQNQGNEAFF	TGTGCCAGCAGCCAAAACCAGGGGAATGAAGCTTTCTTT
.	TRBV25-1	.	TRBJ1-2	CASSDYREGNGYTF	TGTGCCAGCAGTGATTACAGGGAAGGAAATGGCTACACCTTC
TRBD1	TRBV7-9	few	TRBJ2-3	CASSVQGGTDTQYF	TGTGCCAGCAGCGTACAGGGGGGCACAGATACGCAGTATTTT
TRBD2	TRBV10-3	.	TRBJ2-2	CAIKRTSDNTGELFF	TGTGCCATCAAGAGGACTAGCGATAACACCGGGGAGCTGTTTTTT
.	TRBV12-3/TRBV12-4	once	TRBJ1-2	CASSQNYGYTF	TGTGCCAGCAGCCAGAACTATGGCTACACCTTC
.	TRBV19	.	TRBJ1-5	CASSMRLYSGSNQPQHF	TGTGCCAGTAGTATGCGTCTTTATTCGGGTAGCAATCAGCCCCAGCATTTT
TRBD1	TRBV14	.	TRBJ1-1	CASRQTGLNTEAFF	TGTGCCAGCAGGCAGACAGGGTTGAACACTGAAGCTTTCTTT
TRBD1	TRBV27	.	TRBJ2-1	CASRSRDRGYNEQFF	TGTGCCAGCAGGAGTCGGGACAGGGGCTACAATGAGCAGTTCTTC
.	TRBV19	.	TRBJ1-3	CATTRGGGNTIYF	TGTGCCACCACCAGAGGCGGGGGAAACACCATATATTTT
.	TRBV6-1	.	TRBJ2-2	CASSEDRTPTGELFF	TGTGCCAGCAGTGAAGATCGGACACCCACCGGGGAGCTGTTTTTT
.	TRBV28	once	TRBJ1-5	CASSLPGGRRQPQHF	TGTGCCAGCAGTTTACCCGGGGGTCGGCGGCAGCCCCAGCATTTT
TRBD2	TRBV11-3	.	TRBJ2-3	CASRMLAGGSADTQYF	TGTGCCAGCAGGATGCTAGCGGGAGGTTCTGCAGATACGCAGTATTTT
TRBD2	TRBV11-3	.	TRBJ2-3	CASSLRLAGSTDTQYF	TGTGCCAGCAGCTTACGACTAGCGGGAAGCACAGATACGCAGTATTTT
TRBD2	TRBV2	few	TRBJ2-7	CASREGLAGTYEQYF	TGTGCCAGCAGGGAGGGCCTAGCGGGAACCTACGAGCAGTACTTC
.	TRBV5-4	.	TRBJ1-1	CASSFRFDTEAFF	TGTGCCAGCAGCTTCAGGTTTGACACTGAAGCTTTCTTT
.	TRBV15	.	TRBJ2-5	CATSKPRGTQYF	TGTGCCACCAGCAAACCCCGGGGGACCCAGTACTTC
.	TRBV28	.	TRBJ1-2	CASRYSMGTDLYGYTF	TGTGCCAGCAGGTATTCGATGGGCACAGACCTCTATGGCTACACCTTC
TRBD1	TRBV27	.	TRBJ1-6	CAIKQGALSPLHF	TGTGCCATTAAGCAGGGGGCTCTATCACCCCTCCACTTT
TRBD2	TRBV7-6	.	TRBJ2-1	CASSLGTSGYNEQFF	TGTGCCAGCAGCTTAGGGACTAGCGGCTACAATGAGCAGTTCTTC
TRBD1	TRBV6-5	few	TRBJ1-5	CASSWGQGLNQPQHF	TGTGCCAGCAGCTGGGGACAGGGACTCAATCAGCCCCAGCATTTT
.	TRBV5-4	hyperexpanded	TRBJ2-5	CASRSGEETQYF	TGTGCCAGCAGGAGCGGAGAAGAGACCCAGTACTTC
TRBD2	TRBV14	.	TRBJ2-3	CASRLTSGSLPTDTQYF	TGTGCCAGCAGACTGACTAGCGGGAGTTTGCCCACAGATACGCAGTATTTT
.	TRBV6-5	few	TRBJ1-1	CASSYNRENTEAFF	TGTGCCAGCAGTTACAACAGGGAGAACACTGAAGCTTTCTTT
.	TRBV28	.	TRBJ2-3	CASSFFMEGRKSTDTQYF	TGTGCCAGCAGTTTCTTTATGGAGGGCAGAAAAAGCACAGATACGCAGTATTTT
.	TRBV6-1	.	TRBJ1-1	CASSELRNAEAFF	TGTGCCAGCAGTGAACTCAGGAACGCTGAAGCTTTCTTT
.	TRBV29-1	.	TRBJ1-1	CSVGRQEGDTEAFF	TGCAGCGTGGGGCGACAGGAAGGGGACACTGAAGCTTTCTTT
.	TRBV19	.	TRBJ2-5	CASSILGSETQYF	TGTGCCAGTAGTATCCTGGGTAGCGAGACCCAGTACTTC
.	TRBV2	.	TRBJ2-1	CASRRPDTLSSYNEQFF	TGTGCCAGCAGGCGACCGGACACCTTGAGCTCCTACAATGAGCAGTTCTTC
.	TRBV20-1	.	TRBJ2-3	CSAPWRQTQYF	TGCAGTGCTCCCTGGCGACAAACGCAGTATTTT
.	TRBV28	.	TRBJ2-7	CASSSLGRTPYEQYF	TGTGCCAGCAGTTCCCTCGGACGGACTCCCTACGAGCAGTACTTC
.	TRBV13	.	TRBJ1-3	CASSPRPGEGPGNTIYF	TGTGCCAGCAGCCCCAGACCGGGGGAAGGCCCAGGAAACACCATATATTTT
.	TRBV6-5	.	TRBJ2-3	CASNPGVLTDTQYF	TGTGCCAGCAACCCGGGAGTCCTCACAGATACGCAGTATTTT
.	TRBV19	.	TRBJ1-5	CASSIEPGYSNQPQHF	TGTGCCAGTAGTATCGAACCGGGGTATTCCAATCAGCCCCAGCATTTT
.	TRBV29-1	once	TRBJ2-3	CSVGLGEGTDTQYF	TGCAGCGTTGGGCTAGGCGAGGGCACAGATACGCAGTATTTT
.	TRBV2	.	TRBJ1-2	CASSANQISLGGYTF	TGTGCCAGCAGTGCGAACCAGATTTCGCTGGGCGGCTACACCTTC
TRBD1	TRBV10-3	.	TRBJ2-1	CAIRTGTHNEQFF	TGTGCCATTAGGACAGGGACGCACAATGAGCAGTTCTTC
TRBD2	TRBV11-3	.	TRBJ2-7	CASSLVAGSSYEQYF	TGTGCCAGCAGCTTAGTAGCGGGTAGCTCCTACGAGCAGTACTTC
.	TRBV5-1	.	TRBJ1-4	CASSLEGVPRVF	TGCGCCAGCAGCTTGGAAGGGGTTCCCAGGGTTTTT
.	TRBV28	once	TRBJ2-1	CASRRSGRSYNEQFF	TGTGCCAGCAGAAGAAGCGGGCGCTCCTACAATGAGCAGTTCTTC
.	TRBV7-8	few	TRBJ2-1	CASTRQTYNEQFF	TGTGCCAGCACCAGACAAACCTACAATGAGCAGTTCTTC